The entry below gives a single TCR beta chain sequence along with its context. Its specificity is unknown. cDNA libraries for TCR alpha and TCR beta, carrying sample barcodes and UMIs, came from 5'RACE with constant-segment primers. One entry per CDR3 protein, called by TCRdb with MiXCR from the 5' RACE reads. The profile shows fewer than 150,000 distinct CDR3 sequences, 17% of them singletons. The data are from a study of T-cell memory formation after mild COVID-19. Across the study: TCR clusters showed largely donor specificity.

Study-wide results and caveats: CD4+ contracting clones were mainly CM and EM; CD8+ ones, EMRA. Pre-infection memory contained some responding clones, which suggested that cross-reactive memory had joined.

V lost 5 bases to trimming and J lost 0 bases, with 7 bases between them. This CDR3 region has 14 residues. Looked up from germline, CDR1 is SGHTA and CDR2 is FQGTGA. This sequence originates from a man in his late teens or twenties who had mild COVID-19 (a few samples of this study predate the infection). Cell type and time point are not known. The chain has TRBV7-3 and TRBJ2-2; D not resolved. Sequences were obtained from PBMCs or a T cell subset sorted from them (not recorded which). The CDR3 is CASSNQANTGELFF. For the CDR3, the DNA is TGTGCCAGCAGCAATCAGGCGAACACCGGGGAGCTGTTTTTT.